This T cell receptor (beta chain) was captured by sequencing in a study of identical twins. MiXCR, run by TCRdb on the 5' RACE reads, gives a single entry per CDR3 protein. This repertoire shows hundreds of thousands of distinct CDR3 sequences, around 6.6% found once; its top ten account for under 4%. CDR3 length equals 14 residues. V lost 0 bases and J lost 6, with 12 bases in between. CDR1 is LGHDT, CDR2 YNNKEL, per germline (reference sequence). This clonotype was observed many times. These sequences were also reported in another study, on yellow fever vaccine responses in identical twins.

Sequencing input: memory (CD45RO+) T cells sorted from blood. The receptor was isolated from a woman between 18 and 29 years old in good health. This chain links TRBV3-1 with TRBJ2-7; maybe TRBD2 (6 bases). CDR3 sequence: CASSQEAGGGEQYF. In DNA, the CDR3 is TGTGCCAGCAGCCAAGAGGCCGGGGGAGGCGAGCAGTACTTC.